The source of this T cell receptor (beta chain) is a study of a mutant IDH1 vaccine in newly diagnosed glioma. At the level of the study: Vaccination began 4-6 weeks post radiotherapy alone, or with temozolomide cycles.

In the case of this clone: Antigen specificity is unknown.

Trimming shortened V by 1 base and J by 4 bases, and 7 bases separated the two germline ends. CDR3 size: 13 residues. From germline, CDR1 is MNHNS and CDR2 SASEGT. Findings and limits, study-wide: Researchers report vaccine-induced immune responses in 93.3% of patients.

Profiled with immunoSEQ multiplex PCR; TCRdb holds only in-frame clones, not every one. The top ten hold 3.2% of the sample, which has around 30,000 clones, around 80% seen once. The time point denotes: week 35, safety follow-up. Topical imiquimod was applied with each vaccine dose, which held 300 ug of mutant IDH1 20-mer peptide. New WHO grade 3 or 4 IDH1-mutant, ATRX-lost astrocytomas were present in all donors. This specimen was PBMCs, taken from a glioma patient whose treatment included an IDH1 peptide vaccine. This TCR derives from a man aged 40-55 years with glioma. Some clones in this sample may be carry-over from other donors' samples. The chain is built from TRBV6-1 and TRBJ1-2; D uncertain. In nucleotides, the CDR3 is TGTGCCAGCAGTGAAGGGGATGTCTATGGCTACACCTTC. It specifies CASSEGDVYGYTF.